Listed here is a single TCR beta chain. Its antigen is still unknown. There are no base qualities to consult, and no much larger clone falls within one base. Library preparation used 5' RACE. The instrument given in TCRdb is Illumina HiSeq 2500. The second PCR ran for about 6 to 12 cycles and used a J-beta primer mix along with a sample-barcoded 5' primer. Each TCR beta cDNA molecule received a unique molecular identifier from a template-switch 5' adaptor carrying 12 random nucleotides. At least 2.5 million CDR3-containing paired-end reads were obtained from each sample. First-strand cDNA synthesis was performed from all RNA using the Mint cDNA synthesis kit, with priming by a TRBC-specific oligonucleotide. After uracil-DNA glycosylase treatment, a first 18-cycle PCR used universal primers M1SS and BC2_uni_R on all cDNA. In the original analysis: Each sample was normalized by randomly selecting 1 million high-quality reads, each carrying a distinct molecular identifier. Reads sharing molecular identifiers were discarded rather than binned into consensus sequences. MiTCR, set to a Q25 quality threshold and the strictest error-elimination algorithm, was used for CDR3 identification, clonotype clustering and error correction. Lower-bound total TCR beta diversity was estimated with a nonparametric unseen species model using Euler transformation. The raw public reads went through TCRdb reprocessing: fastp at Q25, MiXCR clone calling, in-frame beta chains kept. All rows with the same CDR3 protein become a single entry with the most common DNA and genes. The V and J calls were not made by the authors but by TCRdb's processing. The sample records roughly 1.5 million distinct CDR3 sequences, less than 45% of which are singletons. Approximately 4.1% of the sample rests with the top ten.

Donors were a few dozen systemically healthy Caucasian individuals from Russia aged 6 to 90 years. About 9.8 milliliters of peripheral blood were drawn from each donor into EDTA-treated Vacutainer tubes. PBMCs were isolated by Ficoll-Paque density-gradient centrifugation, with at least 6 million obtained per sample. Total RNA, at least 6 micrograms per sample, was extracted from PBMCs with Trizol reagent. For every donor, an aliquot of PBMCs went through flow cytometry to measure the percentages of naive CD45RAhigh/CD27high T cells. Per the germline V gene, SGHRS is the CDR1 and YFSETQ is the CDR2. The CDR3 measures 15 amino acids from cysteine to phenylalanine. Kept here is only the CDR3 DNA, which spans 45 bases and is read in frame from base 1. Here V drops 7 bases and J drops 2 bases, and the junction holds 11 bases not matched to any gene. This entry belongs to a study of blood T cells in healthy people across ages (dated by TCRdb to about 2015). For context, the study as a whole: In model experiments, template switching captured about one uniquely barcoded TCR beta cDNA molecule for every two T cells. To track age-related changes in TCR beta repertoire diversity, the study relied on deep sequencing normalized with unique cDNA molecular identifiers. Donors were grouped into four age groups: young (average roughly 17 years), middle-aged (around 39), aged (approximately 58) and long-lived (around 80). To avoid experimental bias, donors of different ages were randomly spread across the sequencing lanes. The study analyzed two additional independent replicas of 1 million unique cDNA reads from the same blood draw for two donors, one aged 18 to 29 and one aged 80 or older.

Study-wide findings and limitations: Compared with the aged group, more naive CD4+ T cells, fewer expanded clones and increased TCR diversity were shown by the long-lived group, suggesting age selection. The CMV infection status of donors was not known, potentially confounding age-related changes in expanded clonotypes. Bulk unsorted PBMC profiling prevented conclusive comparison of naive and antigen-experienced compartments. As age increased, observed TCR beta diversity per million T cells dropped in a roughly linear way, and a significant reduction was already evident by age about 40. There was a strong correlation between observed TCR beta diversity and the percentage of naive T cells measured by flow cytometry. Estimates of total diversity based on one million sequenced T cells were considered lower bounds and underestimates.

The rearranged segments are TRBV5-1 and TRBJ2-5; 7 central bases correspond to TRBD1. The TCR originated in a woman between 18 and 29 years old in good health. Material: blood. The DNA sequence is given as TGCGCCAGCCGCATCCCGACAGGGCCTCAAGAGACCCAGTACTTC. It is translated as CASRIPTGPQETQYF.